This TCR beta chain was identified in a study of T cells in localized non-small cell lung cancer (dated by TCRdb to 2020 to 2022). Broadly, across the study: The study analyzed T cell repertoires of hundreds of early-stage NSCLC patients, comparing tumors and uninvolved tumor-adjacent lungs. The cohort comprised 200 to 300 treatment-naïve NSCLC patients with resected, localized lung tumors. A mean age of around 66 years was recorded for the NSCLC patients, of whom approximately 130 were male and more than 95 were female. Points the paper makes about the study in general: A median of 57 of the top 100 tumor clones turned up in the paired uninvolved adjacent lung, and approximately 30 of those clones also ranked among the top 100 of that same adjacent lung. Higher T cell density in blood was associated with longer overall survival, whereas higher clonality in adjacent lung was associated with shorter survival. Because of the exploratory design, TCR variables were selected using unadjusted p-values without false-discovery rate correction. Uninvolved tumor-adjacent lung showed the highest T cell clonality, higher than tumor, which suggests more focused antigenic responses in the uninvolved tumor-adjacent lung. Multi-region tumor sequencing was not performed, so intratumor heterogeneity could not be excluded.

TCR beta CDR3 regions were sequenced from DNA using the immunoSEQ Assay. As for how the authors treated the data: T cell density was computed as TCR beta template counts normalized to usable DNA estimated by amplifying housekeeping genes. The preseqR package was used to estimate richness by extrapolating to 400,000 templates for PBMC samples and to 120,000 templates for tissue samples. Clonality was taken to be one minus Pielou's evenness. To identify tissue-enriched TCRs, differential abundance testing was run on productive amino-acid clonotypes with a minimum total count of 5 and an alpha of 0.1. The Jaccard Index and the Morisita Overlap Index were used to measure how much the repertoires overlapped between compartments. TCR beta CDR3s were clustered by GLIPH together with public tetramer-defined viral CDR3s, and at least three viral sequences plus V-gene enrichment were required for viral motifs. This immuneACCESS table, as held by TCRdb, lists in-frame sequences with V and J called but not all clones. Of the missing ones, under half trace to an unresolved V gene in checked studies; the others have no known cause. Clone size and the V and J calls come from that table; the DNA yielded D and trimming. For this sample there are over 30,000 clones; around 80% appear just once. The ten top clones hold 33% of the sample.

CDR1 SGHRS and CDR2 YFSETQ were looked up in the germline V gene. Trimming leaves V shorter by 4 bases and J shorter by 2 bases, with the junction holding 12 bases beyond the gene matches. Taken from cysteine to phenylalanine, the CDR3 has 18 residues. The sequence is cut down to CDR3 DNA, 54 bases in frame from base 1. At diagnosis, tumor, uninvolved tumor-adjacent lung and peripheral blood were collected and then preserved as a mix of FFPE and fresh-frozen material. For TCR repertoire profiling, the blood samples were analyzed as peripheral blood mononuclear cells. Details on this clone: This receptor's antigen is unknown. Per-base qualities were not stored, and no clone one base away is much larger.

The sequenced sample was peripheral blood, obtained before any cancer treatment. The sequence joins TRBV5-1 to TRBJ2-2; 9 bases in the middle match TRBD1. The sequence came from a male donor aged 60 or over with stage II squamous cell lung carcinoma. CDR3 loop: CASSPLGTGQGNTGELFF. At the DNA level, the sequence is TGCGCCAGCAGCCCGCTGGGAACGGGACAGGGAAACACCGGGGAGCTGTTTTTT. Full variable domain (CDR3 extended with the reference TRBV5-1 and TRBJ2-2 proteins): KAGVTQTPRYLIKTRGQQVTLSCSPISGHRSVSWYQQTPGQGLQFLFEYFSETQRNKGNFPGRFSGRQFSNSRSEMNVSTLELGDSALYLCASSPLGTGQGNTGELFFGEGSRLTVL.